This note documents a single T cell receptor beta chain sequence. The data originate from a study of CD8 T cells in Susac syndrome. TEMRA cells were enriched by FACS, while CD8+ and CD4+ T cells were obtained through a negative isolation that was performed magnetically. Random hexamers were used to reverse transcribe the RNA input (roughly 0.5 to 1 ug). immunoSEQ multiplex PCR amplified TCR beta CDR3 across 54 Vbeta, 13 Jbeta. TCRdb independently ran MiXCR on the immunoSEQ multiplex PCR reads; one entry per CDR3 protein. In the table there are 150,000 to 200,000 distinct CDR3 sequences, roughly 92% of which are singletons. With 7 bases removed from V and 0 bases from J, the gap between germline ends came to 24 bases. From germline, CDR1 is MDHEN and CDR2 SYDVKM. This CDR3 is built from 18 residues.

Input material: CD4+ T cells from PBMCs. The clonotype was recovered from a human donor with multiple sclerosis. This chain uses TRBV28 with TRBJ1-2; D unclear. Written as DNA, the CDR3 is TGTGCCAGCATCCCTGGCCTACGGATCCTCGTAACTAACTATGGCTACACCTTC. Protein: CASIPGLRILVTNYGYTF.